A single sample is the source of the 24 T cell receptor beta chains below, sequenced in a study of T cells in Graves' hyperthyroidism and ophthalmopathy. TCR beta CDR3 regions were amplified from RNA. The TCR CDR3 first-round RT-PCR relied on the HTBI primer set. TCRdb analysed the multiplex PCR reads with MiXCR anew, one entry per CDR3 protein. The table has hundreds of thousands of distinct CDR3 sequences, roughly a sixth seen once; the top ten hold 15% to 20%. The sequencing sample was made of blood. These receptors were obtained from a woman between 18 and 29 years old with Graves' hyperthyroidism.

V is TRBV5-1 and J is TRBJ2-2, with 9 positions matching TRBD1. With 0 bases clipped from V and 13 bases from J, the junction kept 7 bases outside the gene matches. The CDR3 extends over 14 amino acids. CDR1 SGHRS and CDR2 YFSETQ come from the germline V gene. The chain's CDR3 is CASSLDRGPGGLFF. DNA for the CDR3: TGCGCCAGCAGCTTGGACAGGGGGCCCGGAGGGCTGTTTTTT. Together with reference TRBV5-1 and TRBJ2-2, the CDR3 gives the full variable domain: KAGVTQTPRYLIKTRGQQVTLSCSPISGHRSVSWYQQTPGQGLQFLFEYFSETQRNKGNFPGRFSGRQFSNSRSEMNVSTLELGDSALYLCASSLDRGPGGLFFGEGSRLTVL.

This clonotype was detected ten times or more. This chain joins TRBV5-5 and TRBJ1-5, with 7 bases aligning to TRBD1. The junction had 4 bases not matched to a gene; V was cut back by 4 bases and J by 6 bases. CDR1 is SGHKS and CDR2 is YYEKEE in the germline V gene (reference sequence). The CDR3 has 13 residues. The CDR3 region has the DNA TGTGCCAGCAGCCCAGGGGGGAGTCAGCCCCAGCATTTT. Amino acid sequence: CASSPGGSQPQHF. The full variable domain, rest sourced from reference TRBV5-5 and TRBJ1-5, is DAGVTQSPTHLIKTRGQQVTLRCSPISGHKSVSWYQQVLGQGPQFIFQYYEKEERGRGNFPDRFSARQFPNYSSELNVNALLLGDSALYLCASSPGGSQPQHFGDGTRLSIL.

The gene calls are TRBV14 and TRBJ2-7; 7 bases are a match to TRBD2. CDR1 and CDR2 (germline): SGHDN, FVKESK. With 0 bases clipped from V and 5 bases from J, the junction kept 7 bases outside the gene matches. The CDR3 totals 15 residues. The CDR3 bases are TGTGCCAGCAGCCAAGATGGCGGGAGTCTCCACGAGCAGTACTTC. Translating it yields CASSQDGGSLHEQYF.

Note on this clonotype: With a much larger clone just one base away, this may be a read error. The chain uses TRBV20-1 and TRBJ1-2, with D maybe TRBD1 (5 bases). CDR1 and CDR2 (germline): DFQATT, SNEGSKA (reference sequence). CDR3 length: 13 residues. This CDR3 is CSVPGRKNYDYTF. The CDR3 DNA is TGCAGTGTTCCGGGACGGAAAAACTATGACTACACCTTC.

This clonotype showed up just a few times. The CDR3 loop is CASSHLINTEAFF. CDR3 coding DNA: TGCGCCAGCAGCCACTTAATTAACACTGAAGCTTTCTTT. The chain employs TRBV4-3 and TRBJ1-1; D gene unclear. This CDR3 is built from 13 residues. Germline V gives CDR1 LGHNA, CDR2 YSLEER. Trimming removed 3 bases from V and 2 bases from J, with 7 bases in between.

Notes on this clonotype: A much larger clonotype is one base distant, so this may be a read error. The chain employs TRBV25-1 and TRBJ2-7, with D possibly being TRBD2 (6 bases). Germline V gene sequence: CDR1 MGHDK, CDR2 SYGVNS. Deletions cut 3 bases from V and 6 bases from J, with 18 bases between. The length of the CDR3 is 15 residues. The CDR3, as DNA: TGTGCCAGCAGTGAGTCGACGAGACTAGAGGCCGAGCAGTACTTC. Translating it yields CASSESTRLEAEQYF.

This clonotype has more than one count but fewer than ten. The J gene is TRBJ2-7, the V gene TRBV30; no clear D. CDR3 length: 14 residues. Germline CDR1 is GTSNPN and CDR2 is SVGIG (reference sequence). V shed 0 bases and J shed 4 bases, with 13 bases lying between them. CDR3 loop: CAWSVQASYYEQYF. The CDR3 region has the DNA TGTGCCTGGAGTGTTCAGGCCAGCTATTACGAGCAGTACTTC.

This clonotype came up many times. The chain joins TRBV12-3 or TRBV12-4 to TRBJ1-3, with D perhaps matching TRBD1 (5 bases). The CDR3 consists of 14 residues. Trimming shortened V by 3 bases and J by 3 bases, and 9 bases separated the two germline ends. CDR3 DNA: TGTGCCAGCAGTTTTGGGGACCGTGGAAACACCATATATTTT. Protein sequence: CASSFGDRGNTIYF.

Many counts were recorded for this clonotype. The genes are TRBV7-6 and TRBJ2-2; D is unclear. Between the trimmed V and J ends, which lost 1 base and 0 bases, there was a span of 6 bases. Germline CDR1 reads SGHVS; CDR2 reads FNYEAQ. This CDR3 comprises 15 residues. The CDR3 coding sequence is TGTGCCAGCAGCTTAGAGGCCTCGAACACCGGGGAGCTGTTTTTT. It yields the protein CASSLEASNTGELFF.

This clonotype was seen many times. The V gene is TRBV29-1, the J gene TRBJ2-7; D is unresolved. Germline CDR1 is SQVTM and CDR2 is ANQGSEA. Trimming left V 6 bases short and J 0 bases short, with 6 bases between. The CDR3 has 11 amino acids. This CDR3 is CSVSHSYEQYF. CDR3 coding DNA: TGCAGCGTGAGCCACTCCTACGAGCAGTACTTC.

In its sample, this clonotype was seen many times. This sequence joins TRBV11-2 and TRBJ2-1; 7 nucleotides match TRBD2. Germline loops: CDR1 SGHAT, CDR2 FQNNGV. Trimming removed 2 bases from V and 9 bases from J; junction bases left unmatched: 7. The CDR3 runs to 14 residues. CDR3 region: CASSLFAGVTEQFF. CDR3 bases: TGTGCCAGCAGCTTATTCGCGGGAGTTACTGAGCAGTTCTTC.

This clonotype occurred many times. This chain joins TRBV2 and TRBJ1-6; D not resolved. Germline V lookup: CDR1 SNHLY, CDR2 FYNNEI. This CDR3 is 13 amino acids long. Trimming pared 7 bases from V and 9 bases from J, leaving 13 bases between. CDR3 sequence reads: CASNLNVLSPLHF. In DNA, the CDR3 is TGTGCCAGCAACCTTAACGTTCTTTCACCCCTCCACTTT.

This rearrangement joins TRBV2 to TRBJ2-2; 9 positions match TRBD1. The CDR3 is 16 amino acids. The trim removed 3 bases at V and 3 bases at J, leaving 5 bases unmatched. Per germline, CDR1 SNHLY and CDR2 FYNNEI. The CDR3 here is CASSEGGQGDTGELFF. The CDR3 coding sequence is TGTGCCAGCAGTGAGGGGGGACAGGGAGACACCGGGGAGCTGTTTTTT.

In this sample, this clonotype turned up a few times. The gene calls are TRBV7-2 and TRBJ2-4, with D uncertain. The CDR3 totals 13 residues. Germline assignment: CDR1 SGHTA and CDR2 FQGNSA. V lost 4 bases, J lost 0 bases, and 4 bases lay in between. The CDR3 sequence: CASSSLAKNIQYF. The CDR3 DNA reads TGTGCCAGCAGCTCCTTAGCCAAAAACATTCAGTACTTC.

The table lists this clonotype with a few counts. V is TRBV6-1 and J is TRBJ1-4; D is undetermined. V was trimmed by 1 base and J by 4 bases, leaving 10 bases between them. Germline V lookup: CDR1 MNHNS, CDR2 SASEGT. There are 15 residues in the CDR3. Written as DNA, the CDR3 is TGTGCCAGCAGTGAAGGGGTCCTCTTTAATGAAAAACTGTTTTTT. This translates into CASSEGVLFNEKLFF.

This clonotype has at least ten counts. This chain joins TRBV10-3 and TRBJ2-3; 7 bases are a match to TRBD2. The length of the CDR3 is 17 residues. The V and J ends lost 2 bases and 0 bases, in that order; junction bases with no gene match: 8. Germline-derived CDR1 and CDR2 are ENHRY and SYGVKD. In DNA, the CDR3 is TGTGCCATCAGTGAGAAGGCTAGCGGTACTAGCACAGATACGCAGTATTTT. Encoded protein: CAISEKASGTSTDTQYF.

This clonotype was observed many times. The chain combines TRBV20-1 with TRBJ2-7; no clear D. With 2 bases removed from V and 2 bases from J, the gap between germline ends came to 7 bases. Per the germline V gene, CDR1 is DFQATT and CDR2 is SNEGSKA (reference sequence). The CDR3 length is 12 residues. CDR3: CSARQAAYEQYF. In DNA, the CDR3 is TGCAGTGCTAGACAGGCGGCCTACGAGCAGTACTTC.

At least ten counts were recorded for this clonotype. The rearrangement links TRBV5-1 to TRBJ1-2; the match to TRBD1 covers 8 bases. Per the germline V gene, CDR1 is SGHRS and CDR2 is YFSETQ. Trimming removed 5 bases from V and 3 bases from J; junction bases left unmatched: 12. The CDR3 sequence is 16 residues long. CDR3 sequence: CASRRGRGRSDYGYTF. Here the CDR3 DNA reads TGCGCCAGCAGGAGGGGCAGGGGGCGCAGTGACTATGGCTACACCTTC.

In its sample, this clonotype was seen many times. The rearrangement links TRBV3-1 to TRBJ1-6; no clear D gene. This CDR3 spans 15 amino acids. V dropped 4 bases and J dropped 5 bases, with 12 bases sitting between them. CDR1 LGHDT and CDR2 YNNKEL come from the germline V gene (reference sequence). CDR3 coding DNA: TGTGCCAGCAGCCTCTCGGACGGGAATAATTCACCCCTCCACTTT. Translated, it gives CASSLSDGNNSPLHF.

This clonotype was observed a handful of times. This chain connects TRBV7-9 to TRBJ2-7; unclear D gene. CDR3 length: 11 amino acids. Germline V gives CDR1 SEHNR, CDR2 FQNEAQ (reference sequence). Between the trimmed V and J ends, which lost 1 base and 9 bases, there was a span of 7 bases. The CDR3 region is CASSLEWLQYF. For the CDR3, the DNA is TGTGCCAGCAGCTTAGAGTGGTTGCAGTACTTC.

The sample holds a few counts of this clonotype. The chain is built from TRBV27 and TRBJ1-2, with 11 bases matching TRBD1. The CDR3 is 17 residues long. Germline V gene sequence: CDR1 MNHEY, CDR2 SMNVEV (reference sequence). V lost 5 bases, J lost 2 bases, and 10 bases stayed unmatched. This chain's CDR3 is CASSPRTGGAYNYGYTF. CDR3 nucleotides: TGTGCCAGCAGTCCCAGGACAGGGGGCGCCTACAACTATGGCTACACCTTC.

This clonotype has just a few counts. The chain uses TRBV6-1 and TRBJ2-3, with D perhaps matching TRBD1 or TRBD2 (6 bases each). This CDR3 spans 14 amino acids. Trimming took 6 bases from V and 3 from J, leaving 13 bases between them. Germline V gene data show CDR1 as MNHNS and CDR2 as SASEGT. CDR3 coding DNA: TGTGCCAGCAGCCCTGAGGGGGGTACAGATACGCAGTATTTT. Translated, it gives CASSPEGGTDTQYF.

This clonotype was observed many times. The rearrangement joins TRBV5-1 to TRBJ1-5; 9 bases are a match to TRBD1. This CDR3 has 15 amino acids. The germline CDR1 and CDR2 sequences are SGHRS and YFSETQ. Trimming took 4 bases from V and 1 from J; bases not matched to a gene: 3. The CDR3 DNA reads TGCGCCAGCAGCCCAGGACAGGGGAGCAATCAGCCCCAGCATTTT. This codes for CASSPGQGSNQPQHF.

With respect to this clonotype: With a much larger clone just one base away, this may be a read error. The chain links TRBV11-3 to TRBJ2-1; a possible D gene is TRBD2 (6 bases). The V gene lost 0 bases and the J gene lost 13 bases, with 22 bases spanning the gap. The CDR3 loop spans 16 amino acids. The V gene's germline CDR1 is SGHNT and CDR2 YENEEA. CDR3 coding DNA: TGTGCCAGCAGCTTAGAGGAAATCGGGGCCCGGGAGACCCAGTTCTTC. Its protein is CASSLEEIGARETQFF.